The 20 T cell receptor beta chains listed next were all sequenced from one sample in a study of blood T cell repertoires in COVID-19. The method was immunoSEQ multiplex PCR; TCRdb's version includes in-frame clones alone and lacks a portion of them. The sample lists 30,000 to 45,000 clones, around 90% occurring once. Sequenced: peripheral blood. Receptors originate from a human donor in a cohort sampled during active COVID-19.

This clone was detected only once. V and J are TRBV11-3 and TRBJ2-5, with a weak D call TRBD2 (6 bases). Germline CDR1 SGHNT, CDR2 YENEEA. The CDR3 contains 14 residues. Trimming took 1 base from V and 4 from J, leaving 10 bases between them. The CDR3 sequence is CASSLGGDRETQYF. CDR3 coding DNA: TGTGCCAGCAGCTTAGGCGGGGATAGAGAGACCCAGTACTTC.

CDR3 amino acids: CATSPAQELYEQYF. DNA of the CDR3: TGTGCCACTTCACCCGCACAGGAGCTCTACGAGCAGTACTTC. This chain uses TRBV2 with TRBJ2-7; D may be TRBD1 (5 bases). Trimming took off 10 bases at V and 3 bases at J, with 19 bases between the two ends. This CDR3 is 14 amino acids long. Germline V lookup: CDR1 SNHLY, CDR2 FYNNEI. The full variable domain, rest sourced from reference TRBV2 and TRBJ2-7, is EPEVTQTPSHQVTQMGQEVILRCVPISNHLYFYWYRQILGQKVEFLVSFYNNEISEKSEIFDDQFSVERPDGSNFTLKIRSTKLEDSAMYFCATSPAQELYEQYFGPGTRLTVT.

The chain is built from TRBV29-1 and TRBJ1-1; TRBD1 aligns across 12 bases. Losses at the gene ends were 7 bases for V and 8 bases for J; bases not matched to a gene: 5. The CDR3 spans 12 residues. Germline lookup yields CDR1 SQVTM and CDR2 ANQGSEA. The chain's CDR3 is CSAGQGAGEAFF. Written as DNA, the CDR3 is TGCAGCGCGGGACAGGGGGCAGGAGAAGCTTTCTTT.

The chain links TRBV11-2 to TRBJ1-4; no firm D call. Germline V gene lookup returns CDR1 SGHAT and CDR2 FQNNGV. The CDR3 sequence is 11 residues long. Trimming shortened V by 3 bases and J by 8 bases, and 4 bases separated the two germline ends. The CDR3 is CASSLGEKLFF. The CDR3 DNA is TGTGCCAGCAGCTTGGGCGAAAAACTGTTTTTT.

This sequence joins TRBV2 and TRBJ1-6; D is undetermined. The V gene lost 10 bases and the J gene lost 3 bases, with 16 bases spanning the gap. The CDR3 spans 15 residues. Looked up from germline, CDR1 is SNHLY and CDR2 is FYNNEI. CDR3 coding DNA: TGTGCCACTCAAATAAGAGACAACTATAATTCACCCCTCCACTTT. This codes for CATQIRDNYNSPLHF.

This clone was recorded only once. This chain connects TRBV11-2 to TRBJ2-3; 12 nucleotides match TRBD2. CDR3 length: 17 residues. The trim removed 4 bases at V and 0 bases at J, leaving 5 bases unmatched. CDR1 SGHAT and CDR2 FQNNGV come from the germline V gene. The CDR3 reads CASSSGTSGFSTDTQYF. The CDR3, as DNA: TGTGCCAGCAGCTCGGGGACTAGCGGGTTTAGCACAGATACGCAGTATTTT.

CDR3 sequence: CASSVAVNRGRETQYF. The CDR3 DNA is TGTGCCAGCAGCGTAGCGGTAAACAGGGGGAGAGAGACCCAGTACTTC. This chain connects TRBV9 to TRBJ2-5; 8 bases match TRBD1. The CDR3 covers 16 residues. Germline lookup yields CDR1 SGDLS and CDR2 YYNGEE. V shed 0 bases and J 4 bases; nucleotides not matched to a gene: 8.

The chain carries TRBV18 and TRBJ2-5, with a possible D match to TRBD2 (7 bases). The V and J ends lost 3 bases and 4 bases respectively, with 15 bases between them. Germline V gene data show CDR1 as KGHSH and CDR2 as LQKENI. There are 15 residues in the CDR3. CDR3 nucleotide sequence: TGTGCCAGCTCACCTCTTCGGGGGGCGTCAGAGACCCAGTACTTC. Protein sequence: CASSPLRGASETQYF.

This clone was found once. The chain couples TRBV19 to TRBJ2-3, with TRBD2 matching 11 bases. V dropped 4 bases and J dropped 4; count of bases not matched to a gene: 7. The V gene's germline CDR1 is LNHDA and CDR2 SQIVND (reference sequence). The CDR3 extends over 16 amino acids. The CDR3, as DNA: TGTGCCAGTAGTACTTTAGCGGGGGGGCGGTCAGATACGCAGTATTTT. It is translated as CASSTLAGGRSDTQYF. Drawing the rest from reference TRBV19 and TRBJ2-3, the complete variable domain is DGGITQSPKYLFRKEGQNVTLSCEQNLNHDAMYWYRQDPGQGLRLIYYSQIVNDFQKGDIAEGYSVSREKKESFPLTVTSAQKNPTAFYLCASSTLAGGRSDTQYFGPGTRLTVL.

V and J are TRBV2 and TRBJ2-3; 14 bases match TRBD2. The CDR3 length is 16 residues. Germline V gene sequence: CDR1 SNHLY, CDR2 FYNNEI. The V gene end was trimmed by 6 bases and the J gene end by 7 bases; junction bases not matched to a gene: 9. The CDR3 DNA follows: TGTGCCAGCAGCTATAGGGGGACTAGCGGGGGACATACGCAGTATTTT. It specifies CASSYRGTSGGHTQYF.

This clone has only one observation. The genes are TRBV29-1 and TRBJ1-4, with TRBD1 matching over 9 bases. This CDR3 comprises 15 residues. Germline CDR1 reads SQVTM; CDR2 reads ANQGSEA. Unmatched junction bases numbered 9, after V lost 6 bases and J lost 4 bases. The CDR3 sequence: CSVEMPGQGNEKLFF. The CDR3 nucleotides read TGCAGCGTGGAGATGCCGGGACAGGGTAATGAAAAACTGTTTTTT.

The J gene is TRBJ1-2, the V gene TRBV7-8; D not resolved. Germline-derived CDR1 and CDR2 are SGHVS and FQNEAQ. V lost 1 base and J 8 bases, leaving 11 bases between the germline ends. The CDR3 runs to 13 residues. The CDR3 protein is CASSLVALGGYTF. CDR3 DNA: TGTGCCAGCAGCTTAGTCGCCTTGGGCGGCTACACCTTC.

CDR3: CASSEVGRRGNEQYF. CDR3 coding DNA: TGTGCCAGCAGTGAAGTGGGCCGACGTGGCAACGAGCAGTACTTC. The chain couples TRBV2 to TRBJ2-7; D remains unclear. Germline CDR1 and CDR2: SNHLY and FYNNEI. The CDR3 spans 15 residues. The germline V and J ends were trimmed by 1 base and 5 bases, with 15 bases remaining between them.

The chain employs TRBV18 and TRBJ1-2, with TRBD1 matching 7 bases. This CDR3 has 15 residues. CDR1 and CDR2 from the germline V gene are KGHSH and LQKENI. Germline trimming cut 0 bases from V and 1 base from J; bases unmatched to any gene: 2. The CDR3 sequence is CASSPPAGGNYGYTF. The CDR3 nucleotides read TGTGCCAGCTCACCACCGGCAGGGGGTAACTATGGCTACACCTTC.

The chain links TRBV7-2 to TRBJ2-3, with 8 bases aligning to TRBD1. CDR1 is SGHTA and CDR2 is FQGNSA in the germline V gene. This CDR3 has 15 amino acids. V was pared by 1 base and J by 7 bases, with 7 bases of the junction left unmatched. In nucleotides, the CDR3 is TGTGCCAGCAGCTTAGAGGGACAGGCAACATATACGCAGTATTTT. This translates into CASSLEGQATYTQYF.

This chain links TRBV19 with TRBJ1-5, with TRBD1 matching over 7 bases. This CDR3 has 13 residues. V shed 5 bases and J 7 bases; nucleotides not matched to a gene: 5. Germline V gives CDR1 LNHDA, CDR2 SQIVND (reference sequence). CDR3 nucleotide sequence: TGTGCCAGTAGTTACACAGGGGCGCAGCCCCAGCATTTT. Translated: CASSYTGAQPQHF.

The chain recombines TRBV7-9 with TRBJ2-5; TRBD1 is a possible D gene (6 bases). Germline assignment: CDR1 SEHNR and CDR2 FQNEAQ (reference sequence). V was pared by 5 bases and J by 1 base, with 11 bases between. This CDR3 contains 14 residues. CDR3 DNA: TGTGCCAGCAGCCGCGGACAGATCCAAGAGACCCAGTACTTC. Residues: CASSRGQIQETQYF.

The gene calls are TRBV9 and TRBJ2-7; 8 nucleotides agree with TRBD2. CDR1 and CDR2 (germline): SGDLS, YYNGEE. V dropped 0 bases and J dropped 7; count of bases not matched to a gene: 9. The CDR3 is made up of 15 amino acids. Here the CDR3 DNA reads TGTGCCAGCAGCGTAGGCAGCGGGAGAGCCAATGAGCAGTACTTC. Protein sequence: CASSVGSGRANEQYF.

CDR3 sequence (DNA): TGTGCCAGCAGCCAAGATGGCGGAAACAATCAGCCCCAGCATTTT. Encoded protein: CASSQDGGNNQPQHF. This rearrangement joins TRBV3-1 (or the pseudogene TRBV3-2) to TRBJ1-5; D ambiguous. Germline lookup yields CDR1 LGHDT and CDR2 YNNKEL (reference sequence). Trimming pared 0 bases from V and 3 bases from J, leaving 9 bases between. CDR3 length equals 15 residues.

This clone showed up just once. CDR3 amino acids: CASTLAGGRRTDTQYF. The CDR3 DNA reads as TGTGCCAGCACGCTAGCGGGAGGGCGGAGGACAGATACGCAGTATTTT. The gene calls are TRBV28 and TRBJ2-3, with 12 bases matching TRBD2. The CDR3 loop spans 16 amino acids. Germline V lookup: CDR1 MDHEN, CDR2 SYDVKM. Trimming at V came to 7 bases and at J to 3 bases, leaving 8 bases not matched to a gene.